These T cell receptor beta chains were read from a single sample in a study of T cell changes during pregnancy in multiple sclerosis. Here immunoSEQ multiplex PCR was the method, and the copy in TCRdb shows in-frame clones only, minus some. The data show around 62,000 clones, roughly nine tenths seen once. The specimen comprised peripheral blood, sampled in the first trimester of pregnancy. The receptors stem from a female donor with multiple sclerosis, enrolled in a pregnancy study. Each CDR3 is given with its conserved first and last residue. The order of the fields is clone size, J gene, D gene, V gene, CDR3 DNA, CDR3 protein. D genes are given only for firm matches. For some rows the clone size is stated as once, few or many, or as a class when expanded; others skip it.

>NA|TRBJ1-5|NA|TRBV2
TGTGCCAGCAGTTACAGCGTAGGAGGGGATAGCAATCAGCCCCAGCATTTT
CASSYSVGGDSNQPQHF
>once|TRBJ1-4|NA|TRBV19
TGTGCCAGTAGTACCCGGGTGGAAGAAAAACTGTTTTTT
CASSTRVEEKLFF
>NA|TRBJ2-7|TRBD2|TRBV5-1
TGCGCCAGCAGCTTCGAGCGGGGGATTCTCCACGAGCAGTACTTC
CASSFERGILHEQYF
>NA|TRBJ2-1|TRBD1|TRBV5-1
TGCGCCAGCAGCTTGTCAGGGGGTACTGAGCAGTTCTTC
CASSLSGGTEQFF
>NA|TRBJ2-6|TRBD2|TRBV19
TGTGCCAGCGGGGGGGGGCGGTCTGGGGCCAACGTCCTGACTTTC
CASGGGRSGANVLTF
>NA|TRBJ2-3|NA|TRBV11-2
TGTGCCAGCGGGGGGGGCGAGCGGTACCACACAGATACGCAGTATTTT
CASGGGERYHTDTQYF
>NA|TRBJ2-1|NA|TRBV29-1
TGCAGCGTTGGGGACTCGGGAGTTTGGTCCTACAATGAGCAGTTCTTC
CSVGDSGVWSYNEQFF
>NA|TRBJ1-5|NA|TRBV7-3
TGTGCCAGCAGCTTTGGCCCCCGGGAGCCCCAGCATTTT
CASSFGPREPQHF
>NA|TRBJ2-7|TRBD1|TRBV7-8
TGTGCCAGCAGCTTAGATTACAGGGGCTCCTACGAGCAGTACTTC
CASSLDYRGSYEQYF
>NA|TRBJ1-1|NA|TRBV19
TGTGCCAGTACCAACTCGGGAATTAACACTGAAGCTTTCTTT
CASTNSGINTEAFF
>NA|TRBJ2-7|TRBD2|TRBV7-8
TGTGCCAGCAGCTTAATACCGGGGGGGTCCTACGAGCAGTACTTC
CASSLIPGGSYEQYF
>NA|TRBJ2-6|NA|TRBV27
TGTGCCAGCAGTGAGACAGGCCTCTCTGGGGCCAACGTCCTGACTTTC
CASSETGLSGANVLTF
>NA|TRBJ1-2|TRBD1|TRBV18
TGTGCCAGCTCCGACCAAAGCGGACAGGTTAATGGCTACACCTTC
CASSDQSGQVNGYTF
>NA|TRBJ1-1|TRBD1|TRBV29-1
TGCAGCGTTGCGGAAACACAGGGGACAGGGGTGAACACTGAAGCTTTCTTT
CSVAETQGTGVNTEAFF
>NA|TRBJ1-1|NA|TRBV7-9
TGTGCCAGCAGCTTGGTCAGGGCCGCTGAAGCTTTCTTT
CASSLVRAAEAFF
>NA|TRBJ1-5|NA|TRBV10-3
TGTGCCATCAGTGAGTCTGGGAGAACCAATCAGCCCCAGCATTTT
CAISESGRTNQPQHF
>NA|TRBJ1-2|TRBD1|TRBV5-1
TGCGCCAGCAGCCATCCGACAGGGAGCGGCTACACCTTC
CASSHPTGSGYTF
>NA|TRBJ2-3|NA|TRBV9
TGTGCCAGCAGCGTGGGGGGGCAGAACACAGATACGCAGTATTTT
CASSVGGQNTDTQYF
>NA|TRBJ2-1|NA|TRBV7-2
TGTGCCAGCAGCTTAGCGGCGGGGGCACAGTTCTTC
CASSLAAGAQFF
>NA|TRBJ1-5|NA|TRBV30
TGTGCCTGGACTTCAACGGGGGGGGGCAATCAGCCCCAGCATTTT
CAWTSTGGGNQPQHF
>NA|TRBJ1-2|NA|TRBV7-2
TGTGCCAGCAGCTTACGTTCAGAAACGTATGGCTACACCTTC
CASSLRSETYGYTF
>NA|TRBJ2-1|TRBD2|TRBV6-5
TGTGCCAGCAGTTACTCGGGAGGGGTCACCTACAATGAGCAGTTCTTC
CASSYSGGVTYNEQFF